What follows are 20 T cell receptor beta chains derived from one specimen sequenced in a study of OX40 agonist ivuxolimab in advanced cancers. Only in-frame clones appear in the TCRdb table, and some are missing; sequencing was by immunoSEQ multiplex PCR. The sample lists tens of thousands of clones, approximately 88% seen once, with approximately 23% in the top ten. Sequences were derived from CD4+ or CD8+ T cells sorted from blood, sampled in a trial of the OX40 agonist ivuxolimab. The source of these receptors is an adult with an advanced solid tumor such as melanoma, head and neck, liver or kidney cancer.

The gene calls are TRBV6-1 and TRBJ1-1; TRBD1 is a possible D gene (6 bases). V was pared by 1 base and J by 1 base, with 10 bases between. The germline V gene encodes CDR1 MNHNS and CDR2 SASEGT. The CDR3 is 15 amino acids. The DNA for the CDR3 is TGTGCCAGCAGTGAAGGGGGGGCAAAGAACACTGAAGCTTTCTTT. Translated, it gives CASSEGGAKNTEAFF.

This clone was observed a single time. The CDR3 region is CASTVWQSGSPTDTQYF. In DNA, the CDR3 is TGCGCCAGCACCGTATGGCAAAGCGGGAGTCCCACAGATACGCAGTATTTT. The V gene is TRBV4-1, the J gene TRBJ2-3; 8 bases are shared with TRBD2. The J segment lost 2 bases and the V segment lost 7 bases, leaving 14 bases of the junction unmatched. The CDR3 is made up of 17 amino acids. Germline CDR1 and CDR2: MGHRA and YSYEKL.

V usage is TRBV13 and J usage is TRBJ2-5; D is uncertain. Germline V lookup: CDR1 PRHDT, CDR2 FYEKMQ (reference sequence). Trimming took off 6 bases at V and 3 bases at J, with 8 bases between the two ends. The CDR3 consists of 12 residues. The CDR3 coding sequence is TGTGCCAGCAGTGGGTCAAAAGAGACCCAGTACTTC. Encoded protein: CASSGSKETQYF.

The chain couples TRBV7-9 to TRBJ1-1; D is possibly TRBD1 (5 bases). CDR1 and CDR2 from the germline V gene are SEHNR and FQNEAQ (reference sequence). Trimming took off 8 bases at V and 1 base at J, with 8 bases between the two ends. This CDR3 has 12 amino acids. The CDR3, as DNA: TGTGCCAGCCTTGGGGGGAACACTGAAGCTTTCTTT. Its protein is CASLGGNTEAFF.

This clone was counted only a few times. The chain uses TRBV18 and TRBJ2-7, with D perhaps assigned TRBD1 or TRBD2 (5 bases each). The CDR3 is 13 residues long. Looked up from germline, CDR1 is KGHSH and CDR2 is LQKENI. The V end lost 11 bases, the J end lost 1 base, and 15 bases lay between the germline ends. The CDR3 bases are TGTGCCGGTTCTGGGGACGGATCCTACGAGCAGTACTTC. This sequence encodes CAGSGDGSYEQYF.

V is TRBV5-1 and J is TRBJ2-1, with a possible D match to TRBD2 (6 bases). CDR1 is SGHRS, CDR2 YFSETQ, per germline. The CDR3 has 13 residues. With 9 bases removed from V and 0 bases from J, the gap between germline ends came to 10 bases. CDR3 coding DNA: TGCGCCACCGCGGGGAGCTCCTACAATGAGCAGTTCTTC. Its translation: CATAGSSYNEQFF.

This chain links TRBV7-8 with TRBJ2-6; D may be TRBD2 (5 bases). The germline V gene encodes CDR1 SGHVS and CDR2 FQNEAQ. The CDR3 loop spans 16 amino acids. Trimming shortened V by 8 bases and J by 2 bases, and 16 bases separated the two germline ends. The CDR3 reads CASDFSIGAGANVLTF. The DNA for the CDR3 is TGTGCCAGCGATTTTTCGATCGGGGCTGGGGCCAACGTCCTGACTTTC.

CDR3 amino acids: CASSRIGYSEGTEAFF. The CDR3 region has the DNA TGTGCCAGCAGTCGGATAGGTTACAGCGAGGGGACTGAAGCTTTCTTT. V is TRBV28 and J is TRBJ1-1; D perhaps matches TRBD1 (5 bases). Germline V gene lookup returns CDR1 MDHEN and CDR2 SYDVKM. V dropped 5 bases and J dropped 5 bases, with 21 bases sitting between them. CDR3 length: 16 residues.

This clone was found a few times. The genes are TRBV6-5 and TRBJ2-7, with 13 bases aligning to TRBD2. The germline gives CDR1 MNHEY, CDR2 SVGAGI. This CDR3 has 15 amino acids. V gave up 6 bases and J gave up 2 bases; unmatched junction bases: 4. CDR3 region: CASRMGLAGTYEQYF. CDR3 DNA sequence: TGTGCCAGCAGGATGGGACTAGCGGGGACCTACGAGCAGTACTTC.

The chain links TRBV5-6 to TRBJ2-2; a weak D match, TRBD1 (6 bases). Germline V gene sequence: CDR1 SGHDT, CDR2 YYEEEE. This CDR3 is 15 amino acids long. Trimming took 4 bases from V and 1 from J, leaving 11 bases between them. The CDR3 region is CASSPTGLNTGELFF. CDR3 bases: TGTGCCAGCAGCCCCACAGGGCTGAACACCGGGGAGCTGTTTTTT.

Here the CDR3 reads CAWSPDSSNHGYTF. DNA of the CDR3: TGTGCCTGGAGCCCAGACAGCTCCAATCATGGCTACACCTTC. The rearrangement links TRBV30 to TRBJ1-2; a weak D match, TRBD1 (5 bases). Germline-derived CDR1 and CDR2 are GTSNPN and SVGIG (reference sequence). V was shortened by 3 bases and J by 6 bases, with 17 bases between the two germline ends. The CDR3 covers 14 residues.

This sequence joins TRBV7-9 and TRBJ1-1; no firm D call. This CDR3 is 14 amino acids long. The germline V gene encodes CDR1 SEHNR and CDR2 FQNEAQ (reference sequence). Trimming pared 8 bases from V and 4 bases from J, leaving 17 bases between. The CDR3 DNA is TGTGCCAGCCAGCTGGGGTGGGAGGGCACTGAAGCTTTCTTT. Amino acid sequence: CASQLGWEGTEAFF.

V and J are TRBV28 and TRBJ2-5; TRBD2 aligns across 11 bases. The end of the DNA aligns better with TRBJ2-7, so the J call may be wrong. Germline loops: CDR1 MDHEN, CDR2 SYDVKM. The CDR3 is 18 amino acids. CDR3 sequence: CASSPRGLAVTSSYEQYF. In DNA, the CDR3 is TGTGCCAGCAGCCCTAGGGGACTAGCGGTTACGAGCTCCTACGAGCAGTACTTC.

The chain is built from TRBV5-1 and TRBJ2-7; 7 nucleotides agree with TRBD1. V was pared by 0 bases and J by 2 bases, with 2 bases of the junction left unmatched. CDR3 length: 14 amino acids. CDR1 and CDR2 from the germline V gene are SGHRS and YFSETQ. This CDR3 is CASSLDRGPYEQYF. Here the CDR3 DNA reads TGCGCCAGCAGCTTGGACAGGGGCCCCTACGAGCAGTACTTC.

In DNA form, the CDR3 reads TGTGCCAGCAGCTCCGATAGGACAGAAGAAAACACTGAAGCTTTCTTT. It yields the protein CASSSDRTEENTEAFF. The rearrangement uses TRBV5-6 and TRBJ1-1; D might be TRBD1 (6 bases). Germline assignment: CDR1 SGHDT and CDR2 YYEEEE. Trimming took off 3 bases at V and 2 bases at J, with 17 bases between the two ends. The CDR3 is made up of 16 amino acids.

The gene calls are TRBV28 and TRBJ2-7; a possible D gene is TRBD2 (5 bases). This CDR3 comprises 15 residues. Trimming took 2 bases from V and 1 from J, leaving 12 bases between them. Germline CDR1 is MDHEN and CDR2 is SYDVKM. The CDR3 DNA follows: TGTGCCAGCAGTTTACGGGGTCTACAGTCCTACGAGCAGTACTTC. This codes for CASSLRGLQSYEQYF.

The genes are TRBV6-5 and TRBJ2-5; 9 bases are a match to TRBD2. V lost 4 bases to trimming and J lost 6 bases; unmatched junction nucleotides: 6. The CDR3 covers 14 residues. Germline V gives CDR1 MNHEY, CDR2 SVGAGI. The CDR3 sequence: CASSSIAGEKTQYF. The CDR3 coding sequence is TGTGCCAGCAGTTCCATAGCGGGAGAGAAGACCCAGTACTTC.

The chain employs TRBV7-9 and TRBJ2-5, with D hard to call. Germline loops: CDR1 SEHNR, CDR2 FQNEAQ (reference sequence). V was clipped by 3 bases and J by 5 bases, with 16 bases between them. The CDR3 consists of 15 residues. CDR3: CASSFGSDPAETQYF. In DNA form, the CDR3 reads TGTGCCAGCAGCTTTGGGTCCGACCCAGCGGAGACCCAGTACTTC.

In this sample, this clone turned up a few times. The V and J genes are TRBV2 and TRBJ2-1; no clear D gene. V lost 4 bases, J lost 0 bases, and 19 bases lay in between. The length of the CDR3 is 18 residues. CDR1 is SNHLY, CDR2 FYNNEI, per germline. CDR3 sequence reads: CASSGNPSQTSSYNEQFF. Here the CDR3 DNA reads TGTGCCAGCAGTGGGAACCCTAGTCAAACGAGCTCCTACAATGAGCAGTTCTTC.

In DNA, the CDR3 is TGTGCCAGCAGCCCAACAGGGGGGGGTTACGAGCAGTACTTC. It codes for CASSPTGGGYEQYF. The rearrangement joins TRBV6-5 to TRBJ2-7, with D possibly matching TRBD1 (8 bases). From germline, CDR1 is MNHEY and CDR2 SVGAGI. V was pared by 6 bases and J by 4 bases, with 16 bases between. The CDR3 contains 14 residues.